The following is a T cell receptor (beta chain) sequence with its context. The target antigen is unknown. A read error may explain this, as a much larger clone is one base away. These data originate in a study of regulatory T cells in long-lasting Graves disease. The germline CDR1 and CDR2 sequences are DFQATT and SNEGSKA (reference sequence). The length of the CDR3 is 18 residues. This sample's time point: newly diagnosed GD, antithyroid drugs for less than 3 months. The TCR library used RNA extracted from PBMCs. Building of the TCR beta libraries involved iRepertoire HTBI primers and Arm-PCR of CDR3 regions. TCRdb re-derived calls from the multiplex PCR reads in MiXCR, one entry per CDR3 protein. The sample lists around 480,000 distinct CDR3 sequences; 15% to 20% were seen once. Whole-study results and caveats: There were preferences for TRBV28, TRBJ1-2 and TRBJ2-5 in persistent disease. Rather than thyroid tissue, only peripheral blood underwent study.

The same sample was also used in a study of T cells in Graves' hyperthyroidism and ophthalmopathy.

This rearrangement joins TRBV20-1 to TRBJ2-5; 15 positions match TRBD2. The J call is uncertain, as TRBJ2-1 better fits the DNA end. This clonotype was obtained from a woman aged 40 to 65 with Graves disease. Sample: peripheral blood mononuclear cells (PBMCs), taken at new diagnosis, from a patient treated with antithyroid drugs. CDR3 sequence: CSARGTNRGLAGGNEQFF. CDR3 bases: TGCAGTGCTAGAGGGACGAACCGGGGACTAGCGGGGGGCAATGAGCAGTTCTTC.